The T cell receptor (beta chain) under discussion was sequenced for a study of regulatory T cells in long-lasting Graves disease (dated by TCRdb to the early 2020s). Notes on the research overall: Patients with newly diagnosed Graves' disease had been on antithyroid drugs for under 3 months. Patients with persistent Graves' disease were compared with patients with newly diagnosed Graves' disease using TCR sequencing and RNA sequencing of peripheral blood. The study took place in China and was registered as a clinical trial. A total of 35 or so samples underwent TCR sequencing: some 13 from persistent and roughly 20 from newly diagnosed Graves' disease patients. Here is what the overall study found, with its caveats: Only peripheral blood was studied, because thyroid tissue, the primary lesion, was inaccessible. Persistent patients shared more public clonotypes among themselves (under 3,000) than newly diagnosed patients did (more than 950). Preferential use of TRBV28, TRBJ1-2 and TRBJ2-5 was observed in persistent disease, whereas TRBV20-1 and TRBJ2-1 were favored in newly diagnosed disease. Compared with newly diagnosed patients, patients with persistent Graves' disease had lower TCR Shannon entropy and fewer highly expanded clones, which suggests clonal expansion. Sequencing and analysis were restricted to the TCR beta chain. The small sample size was acknowledged by the authors as a limitation that may reduce accuracy.

Via the germline V gene (reference sequence), CDR1 is MNHEY and CDR2 SMNVEV. Relative to germline, V is missing 5 bases and J is missing 7 bases, with 3 bases of the junction outside any gene match. Inclusive of the bounding cysteine and phenylalanine, the CDR3 is 13 residues long. Left in the record is the CDR3 DNA by itself, 39 bases read in frame from the first base. The time point label corresponds to: newly diagnosed GD, antithyroid drugs for less than 3 months. For both TCR sequencing and RNA sequencing, RNA was extracted from PBMCs using TRIzol. Graves' disease was diagnosed according to American Thyroid Association guidelines. Recruitment of patients was carried out at an endocrinology department in Xi'an, China. Each patient gave roughly 10 milliliters of peripheral blood, collected in an EDTA anticoagulant tube. Ficoll Paque Plus density gradient separation was used to isolate PBMCs, and no additional T cell sorting was done. RNA quality was checked with an Agilent 2100 Bioanalyzer and agarose gel, and concentration with a NanoDrop 2000.

This clonotype was observed a few times. No antigen is known for it. No much larger clonotype is one base removed from it; base qualities were not supplied. Library method: multiplex PCR. The reads were generated on an Illumina HiSeq 4000. iRepertoire HTBI primers and Arm-PCR amplification of CDR3 regions were used to construct TCR beta libraries. PCR products were gel purified before sequencing. For the original study's pipeline: Gene usage analysis of CDR3 amino acid clonotypes used the approximately 62 TRBV and 14 TRBJ segments found across samples. COPE and FqMerger were used to merge the filtered high-quality paired reads into contigs. BLAST was used to align contigs to the IMGT TRBV, TRBD and TRBJ reference genes, and CDR3 was defined following IMGT. Clonotypes above 0.1% frequency were classified as highly expanded clones. Shannon entropy was used to measure repertoire diversity, and the Gini coefficient was used to measure V-J evenness. Clonotypes shared by more than one individual were considered public. The public reads were run again by TCRdb, first through fastp at Q25 and then through MiXCR, and only productive beta chains were kept. Each entry is one CDR3 protein sequence, shown with its most common DNA and genes. The V and J calls shown here were made by TCRdb, not taken from the authors' results. The sample table contains hundreds of thousands of distinct CDR3 sequences; only one count was recorded for 15% of them. Together, the top ten hold approximately 7.6% of the sample.

These data were also filed under a second study, of T cells in Graves' hyperthyroidism and ophthalmopathy. Looking at the second paper: Stable Graves' hyperthyroidism was defined as the absence of progression to ophthalmopathy over 18 months of follow-up. Hyperthyroidism patients were newly diagnosed, with disease duration under 2 months, and aged 18 to 65 years. The study excluded patients with uncontrolled infections, other autoimmune diseases, pregnancy or lactation. Diagnoses relied on clinical symptoms, serum thyroxine and TRAb, thyroid ultrasound and orbital computed tomography. The first round of RT-PCR for the TCR CDR3 was performed with the HTBI primer set and the Qiagen OneStep RT-PCR kit. Blood samples also contained most of the expanded thyroid clonotypes (frequency above 0.001), which suggests that blood repertoires may reflect thyroid immune responses. A 13 V-J signature model separated ophthalmopathy from stable hyperthyroidism, with roughly 88% sensitivity and 81.08% specificity in cross-validation and 80%/75% in testing. In validation, the model predicted progression to ophthalmopathy a median of about 5.9 months before onset, with about 70% sensitivity and more than 72% specificity. TCR V-J signatures able to tell the groups apart were searched for in a discovery cohort of approximately 95 patients, of whom fewer than 45 had Graves' ophthalmopathy and about 60 had stable Graves' hyperthyroidism. Prospective prediction of ophthalmopathy was tested in an independent validation cohort consisting of some 18 hyperthyroidism patients and approximately 16 patients who later progressed to ophthalmopathy. The 90 or so discovery patients were randomly split 7:3 into training and test sets. The study also compared thyroid tissue and blood T-cell repertoires from over 5 Graves' hyperthyroidism patients. Once sampling was done, hyperthyroidism patients were given methimazole at a starting dose of 30 mg daily, whereas ophthalmopathy patients were given high-dose intravenous methylprednisolone. The libraries were constructed in a second round of multiplex PCR and then size-selected and purified. Sequencing of the libraries was done on an Illumina HiSeq2000 using paired-end 100 bp reads. SOAPnuke was used to process the raw data, with reads discarded if the reads contained adapters or uncalled bases, had a mean Phred below 15, or lacked an exact constant-primer or identifier match. COPE v1.2.5 was used to merge the high-quality paired reads, and each unique nucleotide sequence was defined as a clonotype. MiTCR v1.1 was used to align clonotypes to the IMGT TRBV, TRBD and TRBJ reference segments. The analysis included only V-J combinations with a frequency above 0.0001, which together covered around 99% of the repertoires. A TCS score was defined as the ratio between F50 (clonal expansion) and ExV (chaos), using BLOSUM62-based TCRdist between CDR3 peptides within each V-J. Welch's t-statistics and random forest reduced 450 to 600 V-J features to some 14, which were used in a naive Bayes classifier (R e1071). No statistical method was used to fix the sample size in advance, and group allocation was not hidden from the investigators. TCR Vbeta CDR3 sequencing of fewer than 150 peripheral blood samples (43 ophthalmopathy, approximately 80 hyperthyroidism and some 17 progressor patients) is reported in the paper.

The clonotype originates from a woman aged 40-49 years with Graves disease. Donor details come from another sample of the same person, matched by shared clones. The chain links TRBV27 with TRBJ2-2, with 8 junctional bases fitting TRBD2. Here the sequenced sample was peripheral blood mononuclear cells (PBMCs), taken at new diagnosis, from a patient treated with antithyroid drugs. In nucleotides, the sequence is TGTGCCAGCAGTGAAGCGGGAGTCGGGGAGCTGTTTTTT. It specifies CASSEAGVGELFF.